This TCR beta chain was found in a study of CD8+CD57+ T cells in acquired aplastic anemia. Background on the study: The mean DNA yield obtained from sorted CD4+ and CD8+ cells came to roughly 3 ug.

Turning to this clonotype: Its specificity is not known.

The study, taken as a whole, reports: Shared by patients and controls, 25 to 35 CD8+ CDR3s were abundant in patients.

Germline V gene data show CDR1 as LGHNA and CDR2 as YSLEER. The CDR3 loop spans 16 amino acids. V shed 0 bases and J shed 0 bases, with 9 bases lying between them. For sequencing, patients were chosen who had shown expansion of CD8+CD57+ cells by flow cytometry. Each patient had severe acquired aplastic anemia. When blood sampling took place, the patients had received no therapy. TCR beta VDJ combinations and CDR3 sequences were profiled from genomic DNA. Each CDR3 protein gets one entry after TCRdb re-called the reads with MiXCR. The table records 450,000 to 550,000 distinct CDR3 sequences, over 25% of them present only once.

This clonotype originated in a human donor with aplastic anemia. The specimen sequenced was sorted CD4+, CD8+, or CD8+CD57+ T cells (not recorded which) from PBMCs. This sequence joins TRBV4-3 and TRBJ1-5; D unclear. The CDR3: CASSQDLVYSNQPQHF. Written as DNA, the CDR3 is TGCGCCAGCAGCCAAGATCTAGTCTATAGCAATCAGCCCCAGCATTTT.